These T cell receptor beta chains were read from a single sample in a study of OX40 agonist ivuxolimab in advanced cancers. The protocol was immunoSEQ multiplex PCR, while the TCRdb copy is restricted to in-frame clones and leaves out a portion. The sample includes 65,000 or so clones, 80% to 95% of them seen just once. The sample here was CD4+ or CD8+ T cells sorted from blood, taken in a trial of the OX40 agonist ivuxolimab. Every receptor here comes from an adult with an advanced solid tumor such as melanoma, head and neck, liver or kidney cancer. CDR3s include the opening cysteine and the closing phenylalanine or tryptophan. Fields, in order: D gene, clone size, CDR3 length, J gene, V gene, CDR3 DNA, CDR3 protein. The D gene is left open where the match is weak. Clone size is stated in some rows and not others, as once, few, many or a class when expanded.

>-|-|14|TRBJ2-1|TRBV29-1
TGCAGCGTTGAAGTTGGGGCAGGGTTAAATGAGCAGTTCTTC
CSVEVGAGLNEQFF
>TRBD1|once|15|TRBJ2-7|TRBV6-6
TGTGCCAGCAGTCCCGGACAGGGGATGAAATACGAGCAGTACTTC
CASSPGQGMKYEQYF
>-|-|13|TRBJ2-7|TRBV29-1
TGCAGCGTTGTTGGGCTTAGCTCCTACGAGCAGTACTTC
CSVVGLSSYEQYF
>-|-|13|TRBJ2-7|TRBV12-5
TGTGCTAGTGGTTTGGACCTCTCCTACGAGCAGTACTTC
CASGLDLSYEQYF
>-|-|16|TRBJ1-3|TRBV4-1
TGCGCCAGCAGCCAAGATTGGCAGCTCTCTGGAAACACCATATATTTT
CASSQDWQLSGNTIYF
>-|-|17|TRBJ1-3|TRBV13
TGTGCCAGCAGCCAACCCTCAGGGCCCCCGGGCGGAAACACCATATATTTT
CASSQPSGPPGGNTIYF
>-|-|14|TRBJ2-7|TRBV5-1
TGCGCCAGCAGCTTCGCGGATAGCTCCTACGAGCAGTACTTC
CASSFADSSYEQYF
>TRBD1|once|14|TRBJ2-7|TRBV11-2
TGTGCCAGCAGCTTAGCGGGACAGGGCTACGAGCAGTACTTC
CASSLAGQGYEQYF
>-|once|14|TRBJ1-2|TRBV19
TGTGCCAGTAGTGCAGGGCCTCAGAGCTATGGCTACACCTTC
CASSAGPQSYGYTF
>TRBD2|-|13|TRBJ2-7|TRBV2
TGTGCCAGCAAGTGGCGGGAGTTCGACGAGCAGTACTTC
CASKWREFDEQYF
>TRBD2|-|17|TRBJ2-7|TRBV4-1
TGCGCCAGCAGCCAAGTGGCACTAGCGGGACTCTCCTACGAGCAGTACTTC
CASSQVALAGLSYEQYF
>TRBD1|-|17|TRBJ2-1|TRBV4-1
TGCGCCAGCAGCCACGTATCAGGGGGCAGGGAGTGGGATGAGCAGTTCTTC
CASSHVSGGREWDEQFF
>-|-|15|TRBJ2-3|TRBV7-7
TGTGCCAGCAGCTTAGAGCCGGGGGGCACAGATACGCAGTATTTT
CASSLEPGGTDTQYF
>-|-|15|TRBJ1-5|TRBV5-4
TGTGCCAGCAGCCCCACAGCTACTAGCAATCAGCCCCAGCATTTT
CASSPTATSNQPQHF
>-|-|13|TRBJ1-1|TRBV6-6
TGTGCCAGCAGTTTCGCCTCGAACACTGAAGCTTTCTTT
CASSFASNTEAFF
>TRBD2|-|14|TRBJ2-3|TRBV7-6
TGTGCCAGCAGCTTCGGGACCATAGCGGGGGAGCTGTATTTT
CASSFGTIAGELYF
>TRBD2|once|15|TRBJ2-3|TRBV29-1
TGCAGCGTTGAGCGAGCGGGAGGGTTCACAGATACGCAGTATTTT
CSVERAGGFTDTQYF
>TRBD2|-|18|TRBJ2-7|TRBV4-1
TGCGCCAGCAGCCAATTCCCCGGGACTAGCGGGGCGTACAACGAGCAGTACTTC
CASSQFPGTSGAYNEQYF
>-|once|17|TRBJ2-6|TRBV4-1
TGCGCCAGCAGCCAAGATCAACTCTTTGATGGGGCCAACGTCCTGACTTTC
CASSQDQLFDGANVLTF
>-|-|14|TRBJ1-1|TRBV5-5
TGTGCCAGCAGCTTGGACAGGGAGCACCTTGAAGCTTTCTTT
CASSLDREHLEAFF
>-|-|15|TRBJ2-3|TRBV15
TGTGCCACCAGCAGATCAGGGTACGTTACAGATACGCAGTATTTT
CATSRSGYVTDTQYF
>TRBD1|-|15|TRBJ1-2|TRBV9
TGTGCCAGCAGCGCTCCTGGACAGGGTAACTATGGCTACACCTTC
CASSAPGQGNYGYTF
>-|-|13|TRBJ1-5|TRBV5-6
TGTGCCAGCAGTCTCCGACCGGACCAGCCCCAGCATTTT
CASSLRPDQPQHF
>TRBD2|-|14|TRBJ2-7|TRBV7-9
TGTGCCAGCAGCCCCGAAATCTCCTCGGGGGGGCAGTACTTC
CASSPEISSGGQYF
>TRBD1|-|15|TRBJ2-7|TRBV4-1
TGCGCCAGCGCAATGACAGGGGTCAAGGAGTACGAGCAGTACTTC
CASAMTGVKEYEQYF
>TRBD1|-|16|TRBJ1-5|TRBV4-1
TGCGCCAGCAGCCAAGATCCGGGACAGCTAAATCAGCCCCAGCATTTT
CASSQDPGQLNQPQHF
>-|-|15|TRBJ2-1|TRBV4-1
TGCGCCAGCAGCCAAGCTAGAAGCTCCTACAATGAGCAGTTCTTC
CASSQARSSYNEQFF
>TRBD2|-|14|TRBJ2-1|TRBV9
TGTGCCAGCAGCGTCTGGGCTAGCGGAAATGAGCAGTTCTTC
CASSVWASGNEQFF
>-|-|14|TRBJ2-5|TRBV11-2
TGTGCCAGCAGCTTAGAGGGTAGGGCAGAGACCCAGTACTTC
CASSLEGRAETQYF
>-|-|14|TRBJ2-7|TRBV19
TGTGCCAGTAGTATTCGGGACTCATCCTACGAGCAGTACTTC
CASSIRDSSYEQYF
>TRBD1|once|16|TRBJ1-5|TRBV29-1
TGCAGCGTTGGCGGGGACAGGGGGTATAGCAATCAGCCCCAGCATTTT
CSVGGDRGYSNQPQHF
>-|-|12|TRBJ2-1|TRBV9
TGTGCCAGCAGCACCACCCGGTACGAGCAGTTCTTC
CASSTTRYEQFF
>TRBD2|-|14|TRBJ2-1|TRBV11-2
TGTGCCAGCAGCACCCGGACTAGCGGCAATGAGCAGTTCTTC
CASSTRTSGNEQFF
>-|-|12|TRBJ2-7|TRBV6-1
TGTGCCAGCACTGGTGGCTCCTACGAGCAGTACTTC
CASTGGSYEQYF
>-|-|15|TRBJ1-4|TRBV7-9
TGTGCCAGCAGCTTAATAGGGCTGGGATACGAAAAACTGTTTTTT
CASSLIGLGYEKLFF